This T cell receptor (beta chain) came from a study of Tregs in tolerant kidney transplant recipients. Notes on the study in general: Donor-specific Treg expansion exceeded global Treg expansion in tolerant patients, suggesting antigen drive.

Deletions cut 8 bases from V and 4 bases from J, with 11 bases between. This CDR3 has 11 amino acids. Germline CDR1 reads DFQATT; CDR2 reads SNEGSKA (reference sequence). Generated by immunoSEQ multiplex PCR, the TCRdb table keeps only in-frame clones and is missing some. The ten most abundant clones cover 1.8% of a sample with about 31,000 clones. The nonmyeloablative bone marrow transplants came from related graft donors, with transient mixed chimerism. CD4+CD25+CD127- Tregs, CD4+CD25- non-Tregs, CD4 and CD8 cells were sorted. In regard to this clone: The target antigen is unknown. The read halts 3 residues ahead of the CDR3 end, with the missing end drawn from the germline J gene.

Sequenced material: CD4+ T cells from blood (PBMCs), taken 24 months after the transplant. The chain recombines TRBV20-1 with TRBJ2-5; possible D gene TRBD1, 5 bases. This TCR derives from a human patient who received a combined kidney and bone marrow transplant. T cells may partly derive from the graft donor. This chain's CDR3 is CSPSQGETQYF. The CDR3 bases that were read are TGCAGTCCGTCCCAGGGAGAGACC.